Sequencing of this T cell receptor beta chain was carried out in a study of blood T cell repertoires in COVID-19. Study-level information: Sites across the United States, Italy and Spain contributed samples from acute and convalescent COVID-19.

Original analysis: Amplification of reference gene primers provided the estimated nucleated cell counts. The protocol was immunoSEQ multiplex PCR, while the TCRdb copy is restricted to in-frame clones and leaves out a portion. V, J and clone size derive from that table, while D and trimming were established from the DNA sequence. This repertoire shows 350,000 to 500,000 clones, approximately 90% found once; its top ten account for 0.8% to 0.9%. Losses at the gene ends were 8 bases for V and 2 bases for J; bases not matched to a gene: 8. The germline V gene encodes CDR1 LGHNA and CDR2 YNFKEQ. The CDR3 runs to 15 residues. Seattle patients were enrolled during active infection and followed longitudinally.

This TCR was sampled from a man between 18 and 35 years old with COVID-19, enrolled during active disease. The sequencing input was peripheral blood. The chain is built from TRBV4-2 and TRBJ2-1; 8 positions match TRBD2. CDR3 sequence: CASRKRETAYNEQFF. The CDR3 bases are TGTGCCAGCCGGAAGCGGGAGACCGCCTACAATGAGCAGTTCTTC.